This entry features one T cell receptor beta chain sequence. Antigen specificity is unknown. The sample belongs to a study of cytomegalovirus exposure and HLA in healthy donors. Study-wide context: In an early release, HLA-typed donors contributed 77 million or so unique TCR sequences.

The study's findings and limits: Certain sequence variants were highly shared and formed a cluster, and this cluster was likely a sequencing artifact.

The CDR3 runs to 15 residues. Germline values: CDR1 SGHTA, CDR2 FQGNSA. Trimming removed 6 bases at V and 3 bases at J, with 18 bases between. The PCR made use of 60 Vbeta and 13 Jbeta primers. Data came from immunoSEQ multiplex PCR; TCRdb stores just in-frame clones and leaves some out. The profile shows 90,000 to 110,000 clones, under 80% of them singletons. Sequences were obtained from PBMCs. The chain recombines TRBV7-2 with TRBJ2-7, with D possibly matching TRBD1 (7 bases). This sequence originates from a woman aged 45-60 years in good health and CMV-seropositive. The CDR3 coding sequence is TGTGCCAGCAGGTCAGGGAGGACAGGCCACTACGAGCAGTACTTC. Translation gives CASRSGRTGHYEQYF.